Each of the 18 T cell receptor beta chains below was sequenced from the same sample in a study of blood T cell repertoires in COVID-19. Profiled with immunoSEQ multiplex PCR; TCRdb holds only in-frame clones, not every one. The sample includes a few hundred thousand clones, around 84% of them seen just once. Sequenced input: peripheral blood. The receptors derive from a man aged 50 or older with active or convalescent COVID-19.

The V call is TRBV4-3, the J call TRBJ2-1, with a tentative D call TRBD1 (6 bases). Trimming took off 8 bases at V and 4 bases at J, with 15 bases between the two ends. Germline V lookup: CDR1 LGHNA, CDR2 YSLEER. CDR3 length: 14 residues. CDR3 nucleotide sequence: TGCGCCAGCTCAGGGGCCCTCCGATACAATGAGCAGTTCTTC. This gives the protein CASSGALRYNEQFF.

The rearrangement links TRBV7-2 to TRBJ2-2; 8 bases match TRBD2. The CDR3 length is 15 residues. The germline V gene has CDR1 SGHTA and CDR2 FQGNSA. V lost 6 bases to trimming and J lost 3 bases; unmatched junction nucleotides: 6. The CDR3: CASSLLAAHTGELFF. In nucleotides, the CDR3 is TGTGCCAGCAGTCTACTAGCGGCGCACACCGGGGAGCTGTTTTTT.

This chain uses TRBV7-9 with TRBJ1-2; 8 bases agree with TRBD1. Unmatched junction bases numbered 6, after V lost 1 base and J lost 8 bases. Germline V CDR1 and CDR2: SEHNR, FQNEAQ (reference sequence). The CDR3 loop spans 14 amino acids. As DNA, the CDR3 is TGTGCCAGCAGCTTAGGTCAGGGGGCCAGGGGCTACACCTTC. Its protein product is CASSLGQGARGYTF.

Worth noting for this clone: Other DNA sequences from this sample encode an identical CDR3 as well. The gene calls are TRBV7-9 and TRBJ1-5; D is unresolved. Germline CDR1 and CDR2: SEHNR and FQNEAQ (reference sequence). This CDR3 is built from 13 residues. V was shortened by 4 bases and J by 3 bases, with 7 bases between the two germline ends. CDR3 sequence: CASSSGFNQPQHF. CDR3 bases: TGTGCCAGCAGCTCAGGTTTCAATCAGCCCCAGCATTTT.

The V call is TRBV11-2, the J call TRBJ2-7; D gene ambiguous. V dropped 0 bases and J dropped 3 bases, with 6 bases sitting between them. Germline CDR1 reads SGHAT; CDR2 reads FQNNGV. The CDR3 runs 13 residues. The CDR3 reads CASSLELNYEQYV. As DNA, the CDR3 is TGTGCCAGCAGCTTAGAACTAAACTACGAGCAGTACGTC.

The chain joins TRBV5-1 to TRBJ2-5; TRBD2 matches 7 bases. The CDR3 is made up of 15 amino acids. Germline values: CDR1 SGHRS, CDR2 YFSETQ. The trim removed 2 bases at V and 1 base at J, leaving 5 bases unmatched. The DNA of the CDR3 is TGCGCCAGCAGCTTCGCTAGCGGCCTCCAAGAGACCCAGTACTTC. This sequence encodes CASSFASGLQETQYF.

The rearrangement links TRBV4-3 to TRBJ2-7, with D uncertain. CDR1 and CDR2 from the germline V gene are LGHNA and YSLEER. The germline V and J ends were trimmed by 0 bases and 5 bases, with 8 bases remaining between them. This CDR3 region has 13 residues. The CDR3 nucleotides read TGCGCCAGCAGCCAAGAGTTCCGTCACGAGCAGTACTTC. Translation: CASSQEFRHEQYF.

This rearrangement joins TRBV27 to TRBJ2-7; maybe TRBD2 (5 bases). This CDR3 comprises 12 residues. The germline V and J ends were trimmed by 3 bases and 7 bases, with 10 bases remaining between them. Per the germline V gene, CDR1 is MNHEY and CDR2 is SMNVEV (reference sequence). CDR3 loop: CASSFLGGEQYV. The CDR3 region has the DNA TGTGCCAGCAGTTTCCTAGGCGGGGAGCAGTACGTC.

V and J are TRBV19 and TRBJ2-2; D not resolved. The germline CDR1 and CDR2 sequences are LNHDA and SQIVND (reference sequence). The ends were cut back, 3 bases at V and 4 bases at J, with 12 bases in the middle. The CDR3 length is 15 residues. Here the CDR3 DNA reads TGTGCCAGTAGTATCAGTCCGCCGGGCACCGGGGAGCTGTTTTTT. It codes for CASSISPPGTGELFF.

The chain joins TRBV6-5 to TRBJ1-1, with D perhaps matching TRBD1 (6 bases). V was shortened by 6 bases and J by 1 base, with 15 bases between the two germline ends. This CDR3 comprises 15 residues. CDR1 and CDR2 (germline): MNHEY, SVGAGI. The CDR3 DNA reads TGTGCCAGCAGACCTTGGGGACAAGAGAACACTGAAGCTTTCTTT. Protein: CASRPWGQENTEAFF.

The chain employs TRBV28 and TRBJ2-5; 8 bases fit TRBD1. The CDR3 totals 14 residues. From germline, CDR1 is MDHEN and CDR2 SYDVKM. Germline trimming cut 5 bases from V and 2 bases from J; bases unmatched to any gene: 4. The CDR3 nucleotides are TGTGCCAGCAGTCCCGGACAGGGTCAAGAGACCCAGTACTTC. The encoded protein is CASSPGQGQETQYF.

The gene calls are TRBV24-1 and TRBJ2-7; tentatively, D is TRBD2 (5 bases). Trimming took off 0 bases at V and 3 bases at J, with 11 bases between the two ends. This CDR3 is built from 15 residues. Germline V gene sequence: CDR1 KGHDR, CDR2 SFDVKD. CDR3 protein: CATSDLNEGNYEQYV. The CDR3 DNA reads as TGTGCCACCAGTGATTTGAACGAGGGTAACTACGAGCAGTACGTC.

This rearrangement joins TRBV6-6 to TRBJ2-1, with D perhaps TRBD2 (6 bases). The CDR3 loop spans 16 amino acids. CDR1 is MNHNY, CDR2 SVGAGI, per germline (reference sequence). Deletions cut 4 bases from V and 7 bases from J, with 20 bases between. Written as DNA, the CDR3 is TGTGCCAGCAGTTCTCAATTGCGGGGAGACATTAATGAGCAGTTCTTC. It translates to CASSSQLRGDINEQFF.

The rearrangement links TRBV6-5 to TRBJ1-2; D unresolved. The CDR3 covers 13 residues. The germline CDR1 and CDR2 sequences are MNHEY and SVGAGI. The V end was cut by 8 bases, the J end by 8 bases, with 18 bases between. DNA for the CDR3: TGTGCCAGCGTTGTTCGAGAGGCGGAGGGCTACACCTTC. It yields the protein CASVVREAEGYTF.

This clone was counted a few times. The CDR3, as DNA: TGTGCCAGCAGCCGTGGGACAGGACTCAACACCGGGGAGCTGTTTTTT. Translation: CASSRGTGLNTGELFF. The J gene is TRBJ2-2, the V gene TRBV7-9; 8 positions agree with TRBD1. CDR1 and CDR2 from the germline V gene are SEHNR and FQNEAQ (reference sequence). The junction had 7 bases not matched to a gene; V was cut back by 5 bases and J by 2 bases. This CDR3 has 16 amino acids. The variable domain in full, with the rest retrieved from reference TRBV7-9 and TRBJ2-2, is DTGVSQNPRHKITKRGQNVTFRCDPISEHNRLYWYRQTLGQGPEFLTYFQNEAQLEKSRLLSDRFSAERPKGSFSTLEIQRTEQGDSAMYLCASSRGTGLNTGELFFGEGSRLTVL.

V gene TRBV6-1 combines with J gene TRBJ1-1, with 7 bases identical to TRBD1. Germline-derived CDR1 and CDR2 are MNHNS and SASEGT. With 5 bases clipped from V and 1 base from J, the junction kept 4 bases outside the gene matches. The CDR3 is 14 residues long. CDR3 region: CASSPRTGNTEAFF. In DNA, the CDR3 is TGTGCCAGCAGTCCGCGGACAGGGAACACTGAAGCTTTCTTT.

This clone was detected only once. The chain combines TRBV6-5 with TRBJ1-2; possible D gene TRBD1, 5 bases. Germline V gene data show CDR1 as MNHEY and CDR2 as SVGAGI. V lost 7 bases to trimming and J lost 4 bases, with 16 bases between them. The CDR3 runs 14 residues. This CDR3 is CASIPGGWGYGYTF. The DNA of the CDR3 is TGTGCCAGCATCCCCGGGGGATGGGGCTATGGCTACACCTTC.

The CDR3 protein is CASSRDYSTDTQYF. The CDR3, as DNA: TGTGCCAGCAGCCGGGACTACTCCACAGATACGCAGTATTTT. This chain uses TRBV5-6 with TRBJ2-3; 7 bases match TRBD2. J was trimmed by 2 bases and V by 4 bases; bases with no gene match: 4. CDR1 SGHDT and CDR2 YYEEEE come from the germline V gene. CDR3 size: 14 residues.